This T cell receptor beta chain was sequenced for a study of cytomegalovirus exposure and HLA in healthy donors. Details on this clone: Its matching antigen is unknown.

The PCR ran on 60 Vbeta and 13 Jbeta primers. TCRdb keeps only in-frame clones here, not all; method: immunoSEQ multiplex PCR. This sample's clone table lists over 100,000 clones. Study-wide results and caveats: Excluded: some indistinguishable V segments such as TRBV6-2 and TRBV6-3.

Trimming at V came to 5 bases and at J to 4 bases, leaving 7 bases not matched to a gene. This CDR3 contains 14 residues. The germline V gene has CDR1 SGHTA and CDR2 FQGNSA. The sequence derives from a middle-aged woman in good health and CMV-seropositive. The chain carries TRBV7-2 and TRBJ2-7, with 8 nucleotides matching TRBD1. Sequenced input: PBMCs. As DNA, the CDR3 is TGTGCCAGCAGCCCGAGGGACAGGAGGTACGAGCAGTACTTC. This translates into CASSPRDRRYEQYF.